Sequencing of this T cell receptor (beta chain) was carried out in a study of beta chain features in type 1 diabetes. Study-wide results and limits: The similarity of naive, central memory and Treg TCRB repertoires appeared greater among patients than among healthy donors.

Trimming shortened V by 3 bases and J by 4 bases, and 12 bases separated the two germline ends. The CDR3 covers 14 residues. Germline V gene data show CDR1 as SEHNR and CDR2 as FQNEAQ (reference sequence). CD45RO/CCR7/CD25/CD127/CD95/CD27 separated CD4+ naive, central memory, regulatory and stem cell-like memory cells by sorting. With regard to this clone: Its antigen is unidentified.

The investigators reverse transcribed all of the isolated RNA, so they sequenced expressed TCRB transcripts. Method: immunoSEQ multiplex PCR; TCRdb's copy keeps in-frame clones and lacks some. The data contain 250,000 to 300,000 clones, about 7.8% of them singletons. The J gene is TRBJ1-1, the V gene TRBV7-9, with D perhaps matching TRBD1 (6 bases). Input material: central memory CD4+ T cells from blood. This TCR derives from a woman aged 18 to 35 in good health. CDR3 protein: CASSFTGMVTEAFF. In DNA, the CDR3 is TGTGCCAGCAGCTTTACAGGGATGGTCACTGAAGCTTTCTTT.